The TCR beta chain described here comes from a study of blood T cell repertoires in COVID-19. This clone was seen more than once but under ten times. TCRdb's table, derived via immunoSEQ multiplex PCR, lists solely in-frame clones and lacks some. The table records 200,000 to 250,000 clones, around nine tenths of them present only once. With 2 bases clipped from V and 3 bases from J, the junction kept 8 bases outside the gene matches. The CDR3 loop spans 19 amino acids. Looked up from germline, CDR1 is SEHNR and CDR2 is FQNEAQ (reference sequence). This receptor was taken from a woman aged 60 to 75 with acute or convalescent COVID-19. Material: peripheral blood. This chain connects TRBV7-9 to TRBJ2-1; 15 bases are a match to TRBD2. In DNA form, the CDR3 reads TGTGCCAGCAGCTTAAGGACTAGCGGGAGGGCCAATTACTACAATGAGCAGTTCTTC. As protein: CASSLRTSGRANYYNEQFF.